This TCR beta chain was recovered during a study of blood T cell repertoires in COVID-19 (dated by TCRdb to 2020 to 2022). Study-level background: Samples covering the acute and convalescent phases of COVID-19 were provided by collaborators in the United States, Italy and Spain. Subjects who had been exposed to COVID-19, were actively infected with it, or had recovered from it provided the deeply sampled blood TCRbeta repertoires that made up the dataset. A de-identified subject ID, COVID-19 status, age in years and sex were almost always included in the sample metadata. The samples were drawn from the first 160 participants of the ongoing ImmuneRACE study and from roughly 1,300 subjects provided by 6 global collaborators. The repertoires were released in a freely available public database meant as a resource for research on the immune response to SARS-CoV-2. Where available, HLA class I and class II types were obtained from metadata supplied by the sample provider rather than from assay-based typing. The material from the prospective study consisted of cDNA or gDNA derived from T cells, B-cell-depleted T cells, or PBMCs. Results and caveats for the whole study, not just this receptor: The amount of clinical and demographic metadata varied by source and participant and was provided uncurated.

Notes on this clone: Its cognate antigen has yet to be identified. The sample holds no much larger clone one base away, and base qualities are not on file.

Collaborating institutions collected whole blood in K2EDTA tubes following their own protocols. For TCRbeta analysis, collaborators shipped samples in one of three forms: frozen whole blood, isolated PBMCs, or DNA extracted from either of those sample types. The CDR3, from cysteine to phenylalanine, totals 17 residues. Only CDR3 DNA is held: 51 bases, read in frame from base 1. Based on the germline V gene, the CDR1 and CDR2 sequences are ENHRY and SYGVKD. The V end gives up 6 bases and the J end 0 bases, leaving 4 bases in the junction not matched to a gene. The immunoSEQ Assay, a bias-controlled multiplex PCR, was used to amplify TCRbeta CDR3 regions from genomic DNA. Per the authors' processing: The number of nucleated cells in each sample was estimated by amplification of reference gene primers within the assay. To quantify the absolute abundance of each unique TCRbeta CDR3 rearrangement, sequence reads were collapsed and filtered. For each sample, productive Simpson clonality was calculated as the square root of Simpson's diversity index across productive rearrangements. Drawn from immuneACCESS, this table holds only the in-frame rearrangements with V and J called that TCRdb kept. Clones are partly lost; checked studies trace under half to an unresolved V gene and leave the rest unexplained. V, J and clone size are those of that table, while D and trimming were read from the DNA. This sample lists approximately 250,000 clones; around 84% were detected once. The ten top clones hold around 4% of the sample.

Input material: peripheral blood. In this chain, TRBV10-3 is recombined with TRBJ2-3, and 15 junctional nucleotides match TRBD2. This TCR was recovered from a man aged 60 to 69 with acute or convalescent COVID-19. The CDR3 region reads CAIRRTSGGASTDTQYF. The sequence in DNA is TGTGCCATCAGAAGGACTAGCGGGGGGGCGAGCACAGATACGCAGTATTTT.